Listed below are T cell receptor beta chains from one sample, sequenced in a study of blood T cells in healthy people across ages. TCRdb recomputed calls from the 5' RACE reads with MiXCR, one row per CDR3 protein. The repertoire includes 850,000 to 1,000,000 distinct CDR3 sequences, roughly half of them detected once, and over 20% sits in the top ten. Source material: blood. The receptors stem from a woman aged 55 to 70 in good health. Both conserved end residues are part of each CDR3. A D gene is named only where the DNA matches it firmly. For some rows the clone size is stated as once, few or many, or as a class when expanded; others skip it.

V,J,length,size,D,CDR3,DNA
TRBV6-2/TRBV6-3,TRBJ2-7,12,few,NA,CASRHWGYEQYF,TGTGCCAGCAGGCACTGGGGCTACGAGCAGTACTTC
TRBV21-1,TRBJ2-5,15,NA,NA,CASSKPVEGRNEQYF,TGTGCCAGCAGCAAACCGGTAGAGGGGCGGAATGAGCAGTACTTC
TRBV7-2,TRBJ1-5,16,NA,NA,CASSNIGGTIGQPQHF,TGTGCCAGCAGCAACATTGGGGGGACGATTGGTCAGCCCCAGCATTTT
TRBV7-9,TRBJ2-3,14,once,NA,CASSLASDSDTQYF,TGTGCCAGCAGCTTAGCAAGTGATTCAGATACGCAGTATTTT
TRBV10-1,TRBJ2-7,13,NA,TRBD2,CAGSPSGTYEQYF,TGCGCCGGCAGCCCTAGCGGGACGTACGAGCAGTACTTC
TRBV19,TRBJ2-1,15,NA,TRBD2,CASSIQGGNYNEQFF,TGTGCCAGTAGTATCCAGGGAGGGAACTACAATGAGCAGTTCTTC
TRBV20-1,TRBJ1-1,13,few,NA,CSAPRQGYPEAFF,TGCAGTGCTCCCCGCCAGGGATATCCTGAAGCTTTCTTT
TRBV7-2,TRBJ1-2,13,once,NA,CASSLENNYGYTF,TGTGCCAGCAGCTTAGAAAATAACTATGGCTACACCTTC
TRBV3-1,TRBJ2-2,15,few,NA,CASSQGGSNTGELFF,TGTGCCAGCAGCCAAGGGGGGTCGAACACCGGGGAGCTGTTTTTT
TRBV28,TRBJ1-2,15,few,TRBD1,CASSSTRGIVVGYTF,TGTGCCAGCAGTTCCACCAGGGGGATCGTTGTTGGCTACACCTTC
TRBV20-1,TRBJ2-5,14,few,TRBD2,CSATIGGRTETQYF,TGCAGTGCAACAATCGGCGGGAGAACTGAGACCCAGTACTTC
TRBV7-9,TRBJ2-3,15,NA,NA,CASSLAAQTTDTQYF,TGTGCCAGCAGCTTAGCGGCCCAAACCACAGATACGCAGTATTTT
TRBV2,TRBJ1-2,14,NA,TRBD1,CASSGTGVYYGYTF,TGTGCCAGCAGCGGGACAGGCGTCTACTATGGCTACACCTTC
TRBV3-1,TRBJ2-7,15,NA,NA,CASSQVRSGSYEQYF,TGTGCCAGCAGCCAAGTTCGGTCCGGCTCCTACGAGCAGTACTTC
TRBV28,TRBJ2-3,17,few,NA,CASSLTQTSSPTDTQYF,TGTGCCAGCAGTTTAACCCAAACTAGCAGCCCCACAGATACGCAGTATTTT
TRBV28,TRBJ2-7,14,NA,TRBD2,CASTALAANYEQYF,TGTGCCAGCACGGCGCTAGCGGCGAACTACGAGCAGTACTTC
TRBV3-1,TRBJ2-7,13,NA,TRBD1,CASSQRQGGEQYF,TGTGCCAGCAGCCAACGACAGGGGGGCGAGCAGTACTTC
TRBV7-6,TRBJ2-3,17,few,TRBD1,CASSKRQGSQNTDTQYF,TGTGCCAGCAGCAAACGACAGGGGTCCCAGAACACAGATACGCAGTATTTT